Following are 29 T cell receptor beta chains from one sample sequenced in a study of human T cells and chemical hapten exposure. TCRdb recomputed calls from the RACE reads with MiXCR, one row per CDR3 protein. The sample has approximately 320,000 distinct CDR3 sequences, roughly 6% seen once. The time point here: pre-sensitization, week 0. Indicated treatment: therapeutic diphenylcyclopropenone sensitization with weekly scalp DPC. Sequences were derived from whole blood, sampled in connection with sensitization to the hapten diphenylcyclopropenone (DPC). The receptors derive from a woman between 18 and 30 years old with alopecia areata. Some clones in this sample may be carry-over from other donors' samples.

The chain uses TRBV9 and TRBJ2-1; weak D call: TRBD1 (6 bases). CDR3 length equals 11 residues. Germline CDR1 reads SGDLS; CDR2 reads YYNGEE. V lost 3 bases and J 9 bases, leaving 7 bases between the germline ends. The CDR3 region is CASSEGVEQFF. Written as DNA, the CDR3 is TGTGCCAGCAGCGAGGGGGTTGAGCAGTTCTTC.

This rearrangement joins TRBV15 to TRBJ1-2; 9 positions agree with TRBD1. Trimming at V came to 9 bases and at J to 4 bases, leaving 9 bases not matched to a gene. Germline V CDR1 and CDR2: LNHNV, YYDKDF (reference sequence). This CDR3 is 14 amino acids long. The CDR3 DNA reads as TGTGCCACGGATTCGGGACAGGGTGGCTATGGCTACACCTTC. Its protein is CATDSGQGGYGYTF.

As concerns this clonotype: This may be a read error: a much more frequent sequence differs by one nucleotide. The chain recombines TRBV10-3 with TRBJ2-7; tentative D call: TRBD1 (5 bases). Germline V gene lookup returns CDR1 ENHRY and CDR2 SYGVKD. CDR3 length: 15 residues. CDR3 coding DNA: TGTGCCATCAGGTCAGGGCTCGGCCGTTTCTACGGGCAGTACTTC. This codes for CAIRSGLGRFYGQYF.

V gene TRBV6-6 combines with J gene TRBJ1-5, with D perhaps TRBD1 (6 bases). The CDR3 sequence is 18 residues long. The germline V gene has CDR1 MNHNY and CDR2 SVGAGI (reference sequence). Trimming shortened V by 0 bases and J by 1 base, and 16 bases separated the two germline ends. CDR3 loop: CASSYSPLGRGSNQPQHF. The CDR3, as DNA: TGTGCCAGCAGTTACTCGCCGCTGGGTAGGGGGAGCAATCAGCCCCAGCATTTT.

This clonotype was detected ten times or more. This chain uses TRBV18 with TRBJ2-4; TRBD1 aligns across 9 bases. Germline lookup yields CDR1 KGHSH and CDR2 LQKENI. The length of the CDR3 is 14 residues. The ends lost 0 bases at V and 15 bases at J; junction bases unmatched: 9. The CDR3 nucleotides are TGTGCCAGCTCACCACCCGGGTCGACAGGGGGATTGTACTTC. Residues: CASSPPGSTGGLYF.

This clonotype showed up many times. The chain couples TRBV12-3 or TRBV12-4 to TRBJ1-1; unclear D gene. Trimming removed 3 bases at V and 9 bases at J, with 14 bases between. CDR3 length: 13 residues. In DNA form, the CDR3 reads TGTGCCAGCAGTTTTTTCCAAGGTACCCAAGCTTTCTTT. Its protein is CASSFFQGTQAFF.

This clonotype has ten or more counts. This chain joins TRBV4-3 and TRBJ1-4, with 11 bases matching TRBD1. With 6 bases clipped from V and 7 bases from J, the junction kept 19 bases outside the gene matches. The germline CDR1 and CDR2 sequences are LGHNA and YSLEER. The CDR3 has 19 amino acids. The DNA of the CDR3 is TGCGCCAGCAGTTCAACGACGGGACAGGGGGTAGGAGTGGTTGAAAAACTGTTTTTT. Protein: CASSSTTGQGVGVVEKLFF.

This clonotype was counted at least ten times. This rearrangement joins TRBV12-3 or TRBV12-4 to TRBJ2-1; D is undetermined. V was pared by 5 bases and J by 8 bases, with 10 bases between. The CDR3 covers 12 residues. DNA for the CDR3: TGTGCCAGCAGTCCGAAGCTAGATGAGCAGTTCTTC. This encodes CASSPKLDEQFF.

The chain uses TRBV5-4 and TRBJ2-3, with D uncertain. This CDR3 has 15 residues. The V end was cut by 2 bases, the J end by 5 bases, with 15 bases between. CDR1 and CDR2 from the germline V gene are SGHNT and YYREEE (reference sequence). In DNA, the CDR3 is TGTGCCAGCAGCTTAGGTACAGCTCGAGGAGATACGCAGTATTTT. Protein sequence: CASSLGTARGDTQYF.

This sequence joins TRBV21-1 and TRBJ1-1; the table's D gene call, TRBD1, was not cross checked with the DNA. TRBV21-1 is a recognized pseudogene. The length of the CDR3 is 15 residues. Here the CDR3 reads CASSKGTVANTEAFF. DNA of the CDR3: TGTGCCAGCAGCAAAGGGACAGTCGCGAACACTGAAGCTTTCTTT.

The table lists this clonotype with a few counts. CDR3 sequence (DNA): TGTGCCAGCAGCTCCCCGTCGAAGAACACTGAAGCTTTCTTT. Translated: CASSSPSKNTEAFF. V gene TRBV7-9 combines with J gene TRBJ1-1; unclear D gene. CDR1 is SEHNR, CDR2 FQNEAQ, per germline (reference sequence). The CDR3 is 14 residues long. V shed 4 bases and J shed 1 base, with 10 bases lying between them.

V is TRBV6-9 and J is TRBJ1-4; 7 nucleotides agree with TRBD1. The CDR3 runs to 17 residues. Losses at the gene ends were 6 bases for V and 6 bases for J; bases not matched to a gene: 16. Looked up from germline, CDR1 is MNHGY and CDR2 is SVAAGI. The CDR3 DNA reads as TGTGCCAGCAGGACGATGGAAGCGGGACAGCTAGATGAAAAACTGTTTTTT. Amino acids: CASRTMEAGQLDEKLFF.

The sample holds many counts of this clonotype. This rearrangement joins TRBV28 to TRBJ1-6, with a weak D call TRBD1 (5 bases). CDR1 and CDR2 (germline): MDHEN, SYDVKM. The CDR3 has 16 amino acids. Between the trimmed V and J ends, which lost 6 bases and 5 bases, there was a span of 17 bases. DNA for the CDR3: TGTGCCAGCAGCATCCCGGGAGGGGACCATAATTCACCCCTCCACTTT. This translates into CASSIPGGDHNSPLHF.

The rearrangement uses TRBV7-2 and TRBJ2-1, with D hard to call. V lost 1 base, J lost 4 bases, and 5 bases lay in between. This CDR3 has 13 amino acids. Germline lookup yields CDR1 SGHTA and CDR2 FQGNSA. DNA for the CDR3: TGTGCCAGCAGCTTAGGCTGGTACAATGAGCAGTTCTTC. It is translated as CASSLGWYNEQFF. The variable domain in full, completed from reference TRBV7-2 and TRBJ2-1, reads GAGVSQSPSNKVTEKGKDVELRCDPISGHTALYWYRQSLGQGLEFLIYFQGNSAPDKSGLPSDRFSAERTGGSVSTLTIQRTQQEDSAVYLCASSLGWYNEQFFGPGTRLTVL.

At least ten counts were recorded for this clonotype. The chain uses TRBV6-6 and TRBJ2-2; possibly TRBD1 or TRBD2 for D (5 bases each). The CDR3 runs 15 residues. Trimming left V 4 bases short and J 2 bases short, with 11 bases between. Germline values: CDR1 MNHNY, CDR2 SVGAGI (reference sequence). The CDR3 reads CASSSSQGNTGELFF. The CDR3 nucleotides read TGTGCCAGCAGTTCTAGCCAGGGTAACACCGGGGAGCTGTTTTTT.

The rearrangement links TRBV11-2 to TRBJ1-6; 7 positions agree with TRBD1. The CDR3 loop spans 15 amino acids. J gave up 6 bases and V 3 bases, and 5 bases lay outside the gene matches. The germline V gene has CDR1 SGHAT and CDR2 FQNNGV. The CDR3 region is CASSLPGQPNSPLHF. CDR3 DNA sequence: TGTGCCAGCAGCTTGCCGGGACAGCCTAATTCACCCCTCCACTTT. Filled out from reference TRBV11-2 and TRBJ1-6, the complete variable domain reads EAGVAQSPRYKIIEKRQSVAFWCNPISGHATLYWYQQILGQGPKLLIQFQNNGVVDDSQLPKDRFSAERLKGVDSTLKIQPAKLEDSAVYLCASSLPGQPNSPLHFGNGTRLTVT.

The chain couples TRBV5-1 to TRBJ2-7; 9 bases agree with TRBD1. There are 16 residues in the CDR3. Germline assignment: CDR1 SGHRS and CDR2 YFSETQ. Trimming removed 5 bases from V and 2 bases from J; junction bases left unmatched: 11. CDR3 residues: CASSPLQGQGTYEQYF. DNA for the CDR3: TGCGCCAGCAGTCCACTCCAGGGACAGGGTACCTACGAGCAGTACTTC.

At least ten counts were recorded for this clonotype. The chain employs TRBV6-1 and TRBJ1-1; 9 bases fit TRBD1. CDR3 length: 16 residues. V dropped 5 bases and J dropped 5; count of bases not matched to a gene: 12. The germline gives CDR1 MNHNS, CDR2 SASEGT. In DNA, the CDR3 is TGTGCCAGCAGTCCCTTACACAGGGGGCGCGGAACTGAAGCTTTCTTT. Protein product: CASSPLHRGRGTEAFF.

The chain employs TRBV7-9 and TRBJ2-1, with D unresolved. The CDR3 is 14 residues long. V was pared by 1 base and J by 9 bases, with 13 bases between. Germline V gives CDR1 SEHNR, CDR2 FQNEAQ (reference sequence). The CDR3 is CASSLDPMWGEQFF. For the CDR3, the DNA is TGTGCCAGCAGCTTAGACCCCATGTGGGGTGAGCAGTTCTTC.

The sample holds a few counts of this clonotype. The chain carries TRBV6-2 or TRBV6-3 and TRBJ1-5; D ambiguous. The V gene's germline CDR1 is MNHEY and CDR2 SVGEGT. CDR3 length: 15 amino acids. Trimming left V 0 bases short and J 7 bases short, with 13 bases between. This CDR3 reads CASSYSFRDRQPQHF. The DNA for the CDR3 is TGTGCCAGCAGTTACTCCTTCAGAGATAGACAGCCCCAGCATTTT.

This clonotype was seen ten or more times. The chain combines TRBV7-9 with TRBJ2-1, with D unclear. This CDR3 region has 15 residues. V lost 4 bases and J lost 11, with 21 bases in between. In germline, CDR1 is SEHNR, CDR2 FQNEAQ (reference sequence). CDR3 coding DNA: TGTGCCAGCAGCTCCCCTTCCCAGCCCGCAGTTAAGCAGTTCTTC. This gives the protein CASSSPSQPAVKQFF.

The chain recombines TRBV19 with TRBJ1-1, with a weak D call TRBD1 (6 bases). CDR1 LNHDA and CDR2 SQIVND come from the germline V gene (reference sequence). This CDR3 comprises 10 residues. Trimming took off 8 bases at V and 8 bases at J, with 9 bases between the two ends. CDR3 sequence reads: CASEQGEAFF. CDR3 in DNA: TGTGCCAGTGAGCAGGGGGAAGCTTTCTTT.

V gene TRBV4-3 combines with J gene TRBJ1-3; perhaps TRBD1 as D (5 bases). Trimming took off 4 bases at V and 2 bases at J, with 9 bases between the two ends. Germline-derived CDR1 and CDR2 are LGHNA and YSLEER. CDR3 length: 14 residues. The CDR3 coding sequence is TGCGCCAGCAGCCTCAGGGAGGCTGGAAACACCATATATTTT. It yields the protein CASSLREAGNTIYF.

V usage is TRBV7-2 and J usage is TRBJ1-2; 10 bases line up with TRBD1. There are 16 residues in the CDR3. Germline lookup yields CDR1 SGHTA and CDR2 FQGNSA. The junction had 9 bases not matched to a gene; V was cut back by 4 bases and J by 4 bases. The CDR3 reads CASSSTGTGVRYGYTF. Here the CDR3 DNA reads TGTGCCAGCAGCTCGACCGGGACAGGGGTTCGCTATGGCTACACCTTC.

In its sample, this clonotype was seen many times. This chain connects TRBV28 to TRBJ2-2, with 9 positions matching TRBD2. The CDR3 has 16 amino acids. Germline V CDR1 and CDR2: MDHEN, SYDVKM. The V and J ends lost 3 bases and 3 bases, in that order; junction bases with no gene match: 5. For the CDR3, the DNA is TGTGCCAGCAGTTTTCCGGCTAGCGGGGACACCGGGGAGCTGTTTTTT. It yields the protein CASSFPASGDTGELFF.

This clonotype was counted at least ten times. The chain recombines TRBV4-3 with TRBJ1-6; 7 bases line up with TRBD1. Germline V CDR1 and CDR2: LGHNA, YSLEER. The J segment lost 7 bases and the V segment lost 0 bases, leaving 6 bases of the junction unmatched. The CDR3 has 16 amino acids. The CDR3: CASSQERGRLNSPLHF. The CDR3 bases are TGCGCCAGCAGCCAAGAAAGGGGGCGGCTCAATTCACCCCTCCACTTT.

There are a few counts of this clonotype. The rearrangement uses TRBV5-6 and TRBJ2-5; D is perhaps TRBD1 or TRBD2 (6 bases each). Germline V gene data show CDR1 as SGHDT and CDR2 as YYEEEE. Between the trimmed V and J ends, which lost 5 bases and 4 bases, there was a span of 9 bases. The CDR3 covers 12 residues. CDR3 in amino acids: CASSRGAETQYF. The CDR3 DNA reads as TGTGCCAGCAGTAGGGGGGCAGAGACCCAGTACTTC.

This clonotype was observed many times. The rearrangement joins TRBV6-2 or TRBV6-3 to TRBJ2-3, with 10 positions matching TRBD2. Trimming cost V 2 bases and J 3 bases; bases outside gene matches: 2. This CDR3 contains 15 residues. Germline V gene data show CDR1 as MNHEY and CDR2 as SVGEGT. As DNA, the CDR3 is TGTGCCAGCAGTTACAGGGGACTAGCGACAGATACGCAGTATTTT. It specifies CASSYRGLATDTQYF.

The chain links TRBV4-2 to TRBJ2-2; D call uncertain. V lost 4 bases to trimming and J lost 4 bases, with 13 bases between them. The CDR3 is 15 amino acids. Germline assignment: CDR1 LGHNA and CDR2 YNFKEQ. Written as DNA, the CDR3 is TGTGCCAGCAGCCTAGATGTGGTAGGCACCGGGGAGCTGTTTTTT. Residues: CASSLDVVGTGELFF.